Each of the 21 T cell receptor beta chains below was sequenced from the same sample in a study of cytomegalovirus exposure and HLA in healthy donors. Primers for the PCR totalled 60 Vbeta and 13 Jbeta. This table comes from immunoSEQ multiplex PCR, and its TCRdb copy is limited to in-frame clones, with some not included. The table includes fewer than 150,000 clones, 74% detected once. What was sequenced was PBMCs. The receptors shown here come from a woman between 40 and 50 years old in good health and CMV-seropositive.

This clone has only one observation. V usage is TRBV28 and J usage is TRBJ1-6, with 10 bases matching TRBD1. V lost 5 bases and J lost 7; bases outside the gene matches: 2. The CDR3 covers 14 residues. Germline CDR1 and CDR2: MDHEN and SYDVKM. The CDR3 nucleotides are TGTGCCAGCAGTGGGGGACAGGGGAATTCACCCCTCCACTTT. Residues: CASSGGQGNSPLHF.

This chain joins TRBV5-4 and TRBJ2-5, with D possibly matching TRBD1 (6 bases). V lost 1 base, J lost 0 bases, and 16 bases lay in between. Germline V gene sequence: CDR1 SGHNT, CDR2 YYREEE (reference sequence). The CDR3 spans 17 residues. The CDR3 here is CASSLLGASKYQETQYF. Written as DNA, the CDR3 is TGTGCCAGCAGCTTGCTGGGGGCCTCTAAGTACCAAGAGACCCAGTACTTC.

The chain carries TRBV2 and TRBJ1-5, with D possibly matching TRBD1 (6 bases). CDR1 and CDR2 from the germline V gene are SNHLY and FYNNEI. Trimming removed 0 bases from V and 4 bases from J, with 13 bases in between. The CDR3 extends over 16 amino acids. The chain's CDR3 is CASSEARGGWNQPQHF. The CDR3 coding sequence is TGTGCCAGCAGTGAAGCGCGGGGGGGCTGGAATCAGCCCCAGCATTTT.

This clone was detected only a few times. This chain joins TRBV7-9 and TRBJ2-4; tentative D call: TRBD1 (5 bases). The V gene's germline CDR1 is SEHNR and CDR2 FQNEAQ (reference sequence). Trimming shortened V by 5 bases and J by 5 bases, and 13 bases separated the two germline ends. The CDR3 runs 14 residues. The CDR3 DNA follows: TGTGCCAGCAGCGCCAGGGTGTGGGAAAACATTCAGTACTTC. Amino acid sequence: CASSARVWENIQYF.

The rearrangement joins TRBV11-1 to TRBJ1-1; D gene uncertain. Germline assignment: CDR1 SGHAT and CDR2 FQDESV (reference sequence). The CDR3 consists of 16 residues. The ends were cut back, 5 bases at V and 1 base at J, with 17 bases in the middle. CDR3 nucleotide sequence: TGTGCCAGCAGCGGCACCTTAGGTGGAGCGAACACTGAAGCTTTCTTT. Translated, it gives CASSGTLGGANTEAFF.

V usage is TRBV7-2 and J usage is TRBJ2-1; TRBD2 agrees at 12 bases. Germline V gives CDR1 SGHTA, CDR2 FQGNSA. There are 17 residues in the CDR3. With V trimmed by 5 bases and J by 9 bases, 14 bases remained unmatched. The CDR3 nucleotides are TGTGCCAGCAGCCGTACCGCCTCTAGCGGGGGGGCCTCTGAGCAGTTCTTC. Its translation is CASSRTASSGGASEQFF.

In this sample, this clone turned up once. The CDR3 DNA reads as TGCGCCAGCAGCCCAGGGCAGAGCAATCAGCCCCAGCATTTT. Its translation is CASSPGQSNQPQHF. The V and J genes are TRBV5-1 and TRBJ1-5; D might be TRBD1 (5 bases). The CDR3 covers 14 residues. Germline CDR1 SGHRS, CDR2 YFSETQ. Trimming removed 4 bases from V and 1 base from J, with 9 bases in between.

The rearrangement links TRBV27 to TRBJ2-2; weak D call: TRBD1 (6 bases). CDR1 is MNHEY, CDR2 SMNVEV, per germline (reference sequence). Trimming cost V 6 bases and J 0 bases, with 8 bases left between them. The CDR3 sequence is 14 residues long. The DNA for the CDR3 is TGTGCCAGCAGGGGGACACCGAACACCGGGGAGCTGTTTTTT. Its protein is CASRGTPNTGELFF.

This clone showed up just once. This chain links TRBV6-1 with TRBJ1-3; possible D gene TRBD1, 5 bases. The CDR3 runs to 18 residues. Trimming stripped 3 bases from V and 0 bases from J, with 18 bases between. The germline CDR1 and CDR2 sequences are MNHNS and SASEGT. The CDR3 sequence is CASSEFGAGQSSGNTIYF. The CDR3 DNA reads as TGTGCCAGCAGTGAGTTTGGGGCTGGGCAGAGCTCTGGAAACACCATATATTTT.

This clone showed up just a few times. The chain joins TRBV7-2 to TRBJ2-2; D gene ambiguous. This CDR3 has 13 amino acids. V was trimmed by 5 bases and J by 7 bases, leaving 11 bases between them. Germline values: CDR1 SGHTA, CDR2 FQGNSA. CDR3 loop: CASSGRLGGELFF. The CDR3 bases are TGTGCCAGCAGCGGTCGACTGGGCGGGGAGCTGTTTTTT. The variable domain in full, completed from reference TRBV7-2 and TRBJ2-2, reads GAGVSQSPSNKVTEKGKDVELRCDPISGHTALYWYRQSLGQGLEFLIYFQGNSAPDKSGLPSDRFSAERTGGSVSTLTIQRTQQEDSAVYLCASSGRLGGELFFGEGSRLTVL.

This chain uses TRBV9 with TRBJ2-5, with 13 bases matching TRBD2. The CDR3 runs 17 residues. In germline, CDR1 is SGDLS, CDR2 YYNGEE. V lost 3 bases and J lost 4; bases outside the gene matches: 9. The CDR3 loop is CASSEGTSGGAGETQYF. The CDR3, as DNA: TGTGCCAGCAGCGAAGGAACTAGCGGGGGGGCCGGAGAGACCCAGTACTTC.

The J gene is TRBJ2-7, the V gene TRBV5-4; 8 nucleotides agree with TRBD2. V lost 4 bases, J lost 3 bases, and 6 bases stayed unmatched. CDR1 SGHNT and CDR2 YYREEE come from the germline V gene (reference sequence). This CDR3 has 14 residues. Here the CDR3 reads CASSPGAGDYEQYF. As DNA, the CDR3 is TGTGCCAGCAGCCCCGGAGCGGGAGACTACGAGCAGTACTTC.

The V call is TRBV7-9, the J call TRBJ2-5; 7 nucleotides line up with TRBD1. The V segment lost 5 bases and the J segment 4 bases; nucleotides outside the gene matches: 1. The CDR3 extends over 12 amino acids. CDR1 is SEHNR and CDR2 is FQNEAQ in the germline V gene (reference sequence). The CDR3, as DNA: TGTGCCAGCAGCCGACAGGGAGAGACCCAGTACTTC. Translation gives CASSRQGETQYF.

The chain recombines TRBV4-3 with TRBJ1-6; 7 bases fit TRBD1. The junction had 5 bases not matched to a gene; V was cut back by 1 base and J by 8 bases. The CDR3 totals 15 residues. Per the germline V gene, CDR1 is LGHNA and CDR2 is YSLEER. The CDR3 spells CASSQAAGGYSPLHF. The CDR3 DNA reads as TGCGCCAGCAGCCAAGCAGCAGGGGGGTATTCACCCCTCCACTTT.

This sequence joins TRBV9 and TRBJ2-3; 9 nucleotides agree with TRBD2. The trim removed 7 bases at V and 5 bases at J, leaving 11 bases unmatched. The CDR3 covers 15 residues. Germline CDR1 and CDR2: SGDLS and YYNGEE. CDR3 coding DNA: TGTGCCAGCCAGGCTAGCGGGACAGTTGGAGATACGCAGTATTTT. Its translation is CASQASGTVGDTQYF.

This clone was seen only a few times. J is TRBJ2-4 and V is TRBV10-1; 9 nucleotides agree with TRBD1. V trimming: 2 bases; J trimming: 4 bases; junction bases outside the gene matches: 3. The length of the CDR3 is 15 residues. Germline V lookup: CDR1 WNHNN, CDR2 SYGVQD (reference sequence). The CDR3 spells CASSEDRGEKNIQYF. In DNA form, the CDR3 reads TGCGCCAGCAGTGAGGACAGGGGGGAGAAAAACATTCAGTACTTC.

This chain connects TRBV19 to TRBJ2-2; TRBD1 matches 9 bases. CDR3 size: 15 residues. V lost 8 bases, J lost 3 bases, and 7 bases stayed unmatched. CDR1 LNHDA and CDR2 SQIVND come from the germline V gene (reference sequence). The CDR3 nucleotides are TGTGCCAGTGCCCGGGACAGGGTGGACACCGGGGAGCTGTTTTTT. This translates into CASARDRVDTGELFF.

The chain employs TRBV2 and TRBJ1-3; D ambiguous. Germline CDR1 reads SNHLY; CDR2 reads FYNNEI. CDR3 length equals 13 residues. V was pared by 6 bases and J by 0 bases, with 6 bases between. DNA of the CDR3: TGTGCCAGCAGCCTGAGCTCTGGAAACACCATATATTTT. This sequence encodes CASSLSSGNTIYF. Supplemented by reference TRBV2 and TRBJ1-3, the full variable domain reads EPEVTQTPSHQVTQMGQEVILRCVPISNHLYFYWYRQILGQKVEFLVSFYNNEISEKSEIFDDQFSVERPDGSNFTLKIRSTKLEDSAMYFCASSLSSGNTIYFGEGSWLTVV.

This clone was seen only once. V usage is TRBV2 and J usage is TRBJ1-2, with a weak D call TRBD1 (5 bases). This CDR3 spans 14 amino acids. The germline V gene encodes CDR1 SNHLY and CDR2 FYNNEI. Deletions cut 7 bases from V and 8 bases from J, with 20 bases between. The CDR3 DNA is TGTGCCAGCAAATCCTCGGCAGGGCTGGGAGGCTACACCTTC. Amino acid sequence: CASKSSAGLGGYTF.

J is TRBJ2-1 and V is TRBV27; possibly TRBD1 for D (5 bases). Germline V CDR1 and CDR2: MNHEY, SMNVEV (reference sequence). This CDR3 has 15 residues. The V and J ends lost 2 bases and 0 bases respectively, with 8 bases between them. The chain's CDR3 is CASSLGQGSYNEQFF. The CDR3 region has the DNA TGTGCCAGCAGTTTAGGTCAGGGCTCCTACAATGAGCAGTTCTTC.

Only a few counts were recorded for this clone. The V and J genes are TRBV5-5 and TRBJ1-5; D is possibly TRBD1 (6 bases). This CDR3 spans 15 amino acids. The germline gives CDR1 SGHKS, CDR2 YYEKEE (reference sequence). V was trimmed by 6 bases and J by 9 bases, leaving 22 bases between them. The CDR3 region has the DNA TGTGCCAGCACCAACGCGGCAGGGGCGCTTGGGCCCCAGCATTTT. Its protein is CASTNAAGALGPQHF.